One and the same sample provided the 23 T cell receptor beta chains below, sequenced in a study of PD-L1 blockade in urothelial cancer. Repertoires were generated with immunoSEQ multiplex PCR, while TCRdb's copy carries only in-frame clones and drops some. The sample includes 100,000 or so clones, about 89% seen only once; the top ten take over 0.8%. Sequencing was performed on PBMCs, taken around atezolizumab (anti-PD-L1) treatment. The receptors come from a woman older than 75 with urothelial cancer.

CDR3 in DNA: TGTGCCAGCAGTTTGCAGGCGAGAGCTTTCTTT. Protein: CASSLQARAFF. The V gene is TRBV28, the J gene TRBJ1-1; D is unresolved. This CDR3 is 11 amino acids long. Between the trimmed V and J ends, which lost 3 bases and 10 bases, there was a span of 9 bases. Germline values: CDR1 MDHEN, CDR2 SYDVKM.

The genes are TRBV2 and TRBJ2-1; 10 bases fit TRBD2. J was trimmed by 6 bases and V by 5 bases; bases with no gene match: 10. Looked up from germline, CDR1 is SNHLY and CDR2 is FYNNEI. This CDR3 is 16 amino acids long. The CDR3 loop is CASSTLAGKDRNEQFF. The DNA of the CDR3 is TGTGCCAGCAGTACACTAGCGGGAAAGGATCGCAATGAGCAGTTCTTC.

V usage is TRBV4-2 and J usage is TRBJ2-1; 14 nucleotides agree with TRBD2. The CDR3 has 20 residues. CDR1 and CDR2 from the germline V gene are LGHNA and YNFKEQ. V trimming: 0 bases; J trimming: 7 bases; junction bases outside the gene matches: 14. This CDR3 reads CASSQEWGAGTSGSQNEQFF. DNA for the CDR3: TGTGCCAGCAGCCAAGAGTGGGGTGCCGGGACTAGCGGGAGTCAGAATGAGCAGTTCTTC.

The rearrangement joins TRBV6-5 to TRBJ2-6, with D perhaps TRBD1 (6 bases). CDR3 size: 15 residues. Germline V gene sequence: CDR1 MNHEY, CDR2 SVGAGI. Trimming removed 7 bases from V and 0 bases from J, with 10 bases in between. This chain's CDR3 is CASNKQGSGANVLTF. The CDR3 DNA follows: TGTGCCAGCAACAAACAGGGCTCTGGGGCCAACGTCCTGACTTTC.

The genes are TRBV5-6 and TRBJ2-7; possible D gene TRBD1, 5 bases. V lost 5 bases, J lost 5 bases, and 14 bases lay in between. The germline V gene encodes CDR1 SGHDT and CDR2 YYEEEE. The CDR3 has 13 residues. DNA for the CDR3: TGTGCCAGCAGTCCCCGAGGCAGGGACGAGCAGTACTTC. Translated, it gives CASSPRGRDEQYF.

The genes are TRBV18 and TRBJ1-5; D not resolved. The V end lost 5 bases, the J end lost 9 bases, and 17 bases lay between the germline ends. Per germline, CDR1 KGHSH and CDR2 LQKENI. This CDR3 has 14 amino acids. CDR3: CASSNINGGGPQHF. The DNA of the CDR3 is TGTGCCAGCTCAAATATAAACGGTGGCGGGCCCCAGCATTTT.

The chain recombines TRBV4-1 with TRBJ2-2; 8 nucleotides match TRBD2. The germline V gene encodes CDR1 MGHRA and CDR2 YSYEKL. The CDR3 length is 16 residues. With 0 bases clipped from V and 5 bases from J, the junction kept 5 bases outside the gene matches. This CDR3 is CASSQEASGLTGELFF. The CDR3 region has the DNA TGCGCCAGCAGCCAAGAGGCTAGCGGGCTAACCGGGGAGCTGTTTTTT.

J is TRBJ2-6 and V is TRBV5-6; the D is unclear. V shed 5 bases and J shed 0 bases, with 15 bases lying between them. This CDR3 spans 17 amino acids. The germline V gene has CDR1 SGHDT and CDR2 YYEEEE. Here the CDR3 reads CASSPFRSSSGANVLTF. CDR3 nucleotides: TGTGCCAGCAGTCCGTTCCGGAGCTCCTCTGGGGCCAACGTCCTGACTTTC.

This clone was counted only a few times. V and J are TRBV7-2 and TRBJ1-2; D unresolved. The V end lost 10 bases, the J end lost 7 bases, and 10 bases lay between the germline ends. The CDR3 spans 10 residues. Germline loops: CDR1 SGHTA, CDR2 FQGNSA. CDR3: CAIAVRGYTF. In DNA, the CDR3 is TGTGCCATCGCGGTCCGTGGCTACACCTTC. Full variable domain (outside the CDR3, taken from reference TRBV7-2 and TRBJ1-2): GAGVSQSPSNKVTEKGKDVELRCDPISGHTALYWYRQSLGQGLEFLIYFQGNSAPDKSGLPSDRFSAERTGGSVSTLTIQRTQQEDSAVYLCAIAVRGYTFGSGTRLTVV.

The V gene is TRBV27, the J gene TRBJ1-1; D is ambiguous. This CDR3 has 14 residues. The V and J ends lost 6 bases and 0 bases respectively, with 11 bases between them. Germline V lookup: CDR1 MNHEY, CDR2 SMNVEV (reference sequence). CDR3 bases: TGTGCCAGCAGCGCCGCAGGTTTGAACACTGAAGCTTTCTTT. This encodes CASSAAGLNTEAFF.

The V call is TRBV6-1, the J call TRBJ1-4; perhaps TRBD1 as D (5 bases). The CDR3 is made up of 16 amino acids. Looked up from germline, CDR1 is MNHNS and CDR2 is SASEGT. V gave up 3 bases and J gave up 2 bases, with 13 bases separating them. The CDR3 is CASSDSRVWTNEKLFF. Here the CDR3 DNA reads TGTGCCAGCAGTGATTCCAGGGTCTGGACTAATGAAAAACTGTTTTTT.

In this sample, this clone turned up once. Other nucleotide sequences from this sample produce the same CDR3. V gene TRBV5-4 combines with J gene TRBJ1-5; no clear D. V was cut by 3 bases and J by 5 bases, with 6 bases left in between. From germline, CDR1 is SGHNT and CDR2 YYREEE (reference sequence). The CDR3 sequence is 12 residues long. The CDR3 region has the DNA TGTGCCAGCAGCTCCCCAGATCAGCCCCAGCATTTT. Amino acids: CASSSPDQPQHF.

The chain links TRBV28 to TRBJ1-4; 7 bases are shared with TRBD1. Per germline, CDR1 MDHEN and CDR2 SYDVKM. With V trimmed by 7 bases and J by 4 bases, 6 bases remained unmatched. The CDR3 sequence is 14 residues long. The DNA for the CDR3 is TGTGCCAGCACCCCCGGGACAGATAATGAAAAACTGTTTTTT. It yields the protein CASTPGTDNEKLFF.

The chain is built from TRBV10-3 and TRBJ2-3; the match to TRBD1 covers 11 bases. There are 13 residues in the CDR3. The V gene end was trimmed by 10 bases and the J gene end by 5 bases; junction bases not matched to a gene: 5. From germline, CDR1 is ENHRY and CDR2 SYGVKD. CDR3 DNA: TGTGCCACCGGACAGGGGGCAAGAGATACGCAGTATTTT. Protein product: CATGQGARDTQYF.

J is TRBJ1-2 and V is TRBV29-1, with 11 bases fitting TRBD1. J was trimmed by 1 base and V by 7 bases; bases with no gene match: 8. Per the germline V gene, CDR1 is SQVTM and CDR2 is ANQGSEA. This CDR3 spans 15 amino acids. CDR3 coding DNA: TGCAGCGCCTCCGGGACAGGGGGAATTAACTATGGCTACACCTTC. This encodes CSASGTGGINYGYTF.

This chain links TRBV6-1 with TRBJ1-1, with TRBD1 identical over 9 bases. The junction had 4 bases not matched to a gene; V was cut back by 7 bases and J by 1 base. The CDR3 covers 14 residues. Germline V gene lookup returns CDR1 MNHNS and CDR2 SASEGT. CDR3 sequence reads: CASNGQGTNTEAFF. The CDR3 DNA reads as TGTGCCAGCAATGGACAGGGGACGAACACTGAAGCTTTCTTT.

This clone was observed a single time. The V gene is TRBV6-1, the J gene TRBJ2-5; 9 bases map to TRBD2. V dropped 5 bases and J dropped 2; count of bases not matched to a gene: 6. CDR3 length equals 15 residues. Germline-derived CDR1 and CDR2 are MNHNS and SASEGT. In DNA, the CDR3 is TGTGCCAGCAGTATCGTGACTAGCGGACAAGAGACCCAGTACTTC. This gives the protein CASSIVTSGQETQYF.

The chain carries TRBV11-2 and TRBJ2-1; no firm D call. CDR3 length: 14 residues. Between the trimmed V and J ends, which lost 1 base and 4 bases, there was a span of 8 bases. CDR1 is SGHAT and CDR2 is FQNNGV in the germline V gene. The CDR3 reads CASSLAPGYNEQFF. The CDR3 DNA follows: TGTGCCAGCAGCTTAGCTCCAGGTTACAATGAGCAGTTCTTC.

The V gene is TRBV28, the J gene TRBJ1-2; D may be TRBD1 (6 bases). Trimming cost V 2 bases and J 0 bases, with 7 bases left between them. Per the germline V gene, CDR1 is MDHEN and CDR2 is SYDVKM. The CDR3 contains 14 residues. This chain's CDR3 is CASSLGQPNYGYTF. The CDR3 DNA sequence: TGTGCCAGCAGTTTAGGACAGCCTAACTATGGCTACACCTTC.

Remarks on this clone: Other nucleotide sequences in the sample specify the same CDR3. CDR3 loop: CASSPQPSSYNEQFF. The CDR3 DNA reads as TGTGCCAGCAGCCCCCAGCCTAGCTCCTACAATGAGCAGTTCTTC. The chain links TRBV9 to TRBJ2-1; D not resolved. The CDR3 spans 15 residues. Germline loops: CDR1 SGDLS, CDR2 YYNGEE. V gave up 4 bases and J gave up 0 bases, with 11 bases separating them.

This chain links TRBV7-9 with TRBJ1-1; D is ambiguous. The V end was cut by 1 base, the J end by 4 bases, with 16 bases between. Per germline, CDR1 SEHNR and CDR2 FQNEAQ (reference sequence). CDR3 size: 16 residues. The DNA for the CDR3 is TGTGCCAGCAGCTTAGGGGGAATAAGCCGGGGCACTGAAGCTTTCTTT. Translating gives CASSLGGISRGTEAFF.

CDR3 nucleotide sequence: TGTGCCAGCAGTGAAGGCGGGAGGGGATCCAAAAACATTCAGTACTTC. Protein product: CASSEGGRGSKNIQYF. The V gene is TRBV6-1, the J gene TRBJ2-4; the match to TRBD2 covers 9 bases. J lost 2 bases, V lost 1 base, and 3 bases had no gene match. CDR3 size: 16 residues. CDR1 and CDR2 (germline): MNHNS, SASEGT.

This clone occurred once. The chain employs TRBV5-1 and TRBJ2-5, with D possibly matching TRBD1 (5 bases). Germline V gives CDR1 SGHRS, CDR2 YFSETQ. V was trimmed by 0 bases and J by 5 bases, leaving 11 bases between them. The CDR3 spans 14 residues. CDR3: CASSLGQGMETQYF. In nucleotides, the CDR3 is TGCGCCAGCAGCTTGGGGCAGGGCATGGAGACCCAGTACTTC.